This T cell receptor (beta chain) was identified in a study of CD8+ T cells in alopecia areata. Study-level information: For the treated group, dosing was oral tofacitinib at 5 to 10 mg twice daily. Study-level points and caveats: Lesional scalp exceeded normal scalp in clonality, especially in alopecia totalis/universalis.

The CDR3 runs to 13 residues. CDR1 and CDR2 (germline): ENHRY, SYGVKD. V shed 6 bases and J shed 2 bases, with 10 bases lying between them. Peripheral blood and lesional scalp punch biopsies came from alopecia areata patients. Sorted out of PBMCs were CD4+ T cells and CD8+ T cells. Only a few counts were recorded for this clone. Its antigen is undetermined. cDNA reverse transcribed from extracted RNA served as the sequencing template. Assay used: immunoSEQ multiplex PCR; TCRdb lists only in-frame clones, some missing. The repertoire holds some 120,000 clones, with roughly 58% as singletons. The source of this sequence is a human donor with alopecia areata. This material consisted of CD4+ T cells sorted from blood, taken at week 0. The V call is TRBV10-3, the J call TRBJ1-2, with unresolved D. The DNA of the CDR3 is TGTGCCATCAGGAACGACGGAAACTATGGCTACACCTTC. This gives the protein CAIRNDGNYGYTF.